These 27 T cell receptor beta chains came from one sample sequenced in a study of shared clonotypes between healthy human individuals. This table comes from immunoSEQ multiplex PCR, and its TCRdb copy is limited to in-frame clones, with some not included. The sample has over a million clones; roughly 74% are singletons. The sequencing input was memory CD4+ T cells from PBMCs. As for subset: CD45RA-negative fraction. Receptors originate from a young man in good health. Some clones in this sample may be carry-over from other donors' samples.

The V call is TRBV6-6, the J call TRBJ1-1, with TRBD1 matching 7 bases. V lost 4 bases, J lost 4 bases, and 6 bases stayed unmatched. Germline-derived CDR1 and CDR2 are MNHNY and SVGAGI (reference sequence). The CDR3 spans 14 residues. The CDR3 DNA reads TGTGCCAGCAGTTTTGGGACAGCGGGCACTGAAGCTTTCTTT. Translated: CASSFGTAGTEAFF.

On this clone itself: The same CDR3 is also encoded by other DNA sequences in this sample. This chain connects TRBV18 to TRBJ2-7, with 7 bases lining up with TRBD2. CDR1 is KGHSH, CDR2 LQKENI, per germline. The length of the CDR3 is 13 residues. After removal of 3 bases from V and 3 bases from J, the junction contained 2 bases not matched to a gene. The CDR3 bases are TGTGCCAGCTCACCTACTAGCGACTACGAGCAGTACTTC. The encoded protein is CASSPTSDYEQYF.

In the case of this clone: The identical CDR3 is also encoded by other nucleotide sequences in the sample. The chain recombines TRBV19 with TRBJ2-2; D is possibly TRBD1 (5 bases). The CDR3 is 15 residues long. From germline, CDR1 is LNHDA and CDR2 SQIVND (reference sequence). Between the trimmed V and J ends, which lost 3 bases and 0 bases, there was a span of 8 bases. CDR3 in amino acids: CASSIGRANTGELFF. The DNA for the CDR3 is TGTGCCAGTAGTATCGGCAGGGCGAACACCGGGGAGCTGTTTTTT.

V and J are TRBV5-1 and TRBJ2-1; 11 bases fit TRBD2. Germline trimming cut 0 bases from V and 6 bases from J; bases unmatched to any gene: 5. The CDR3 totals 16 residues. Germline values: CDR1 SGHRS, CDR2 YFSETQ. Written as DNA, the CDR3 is TGCGCCAGCAGCTTGGCCACTAGCGGGAGCGGCAATGAGCAGTTCTTC. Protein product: CASSLATSGSGNEQFF.

The CDR3 loop reads CASSLERTSGEETQYF. The CDR3 region has the DNA TGTGCCAGCAGCTTAGAACGGACTAGCGGTGAAGAGACCCAGTACTTC. The rearrangement joins TRBV7-6 to TRBJ2-5; 10 bases line up with TRBD2. The CDR3 sequence is 16 residues long. Germline V CDR1 and CDR2: SGHVS, FNYEAQ. Losses at the gene ends were 1 base for V and 3 bases for J; bases not matched to a gene: 5.

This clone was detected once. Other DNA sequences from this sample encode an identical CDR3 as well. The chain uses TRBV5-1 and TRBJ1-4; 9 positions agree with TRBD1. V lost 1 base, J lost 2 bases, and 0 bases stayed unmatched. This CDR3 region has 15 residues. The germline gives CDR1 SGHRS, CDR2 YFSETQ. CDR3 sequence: CASSLTGGTNEKLFF. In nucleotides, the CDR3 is TGCGCCAGCAGCTTGACAGGGGGCACTAATGAAAAACTGTTTTTT.

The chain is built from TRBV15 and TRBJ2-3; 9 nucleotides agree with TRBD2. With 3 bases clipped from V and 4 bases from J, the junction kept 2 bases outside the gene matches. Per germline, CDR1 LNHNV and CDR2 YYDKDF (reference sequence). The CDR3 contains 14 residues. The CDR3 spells CATSSPSGADTQYF. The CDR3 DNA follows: TGTGCCACCAGCAGCCCTAGCGGGGCAGATACGCAGTATTTT.

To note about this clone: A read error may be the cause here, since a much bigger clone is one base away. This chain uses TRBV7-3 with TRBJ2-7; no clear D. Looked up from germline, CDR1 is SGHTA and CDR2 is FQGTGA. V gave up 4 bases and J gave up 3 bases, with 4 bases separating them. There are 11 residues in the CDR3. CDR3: CASSSNYEQYF. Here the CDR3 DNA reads TGTGCCAGCAGCTCCAACTACGAGCAGTACTTC.

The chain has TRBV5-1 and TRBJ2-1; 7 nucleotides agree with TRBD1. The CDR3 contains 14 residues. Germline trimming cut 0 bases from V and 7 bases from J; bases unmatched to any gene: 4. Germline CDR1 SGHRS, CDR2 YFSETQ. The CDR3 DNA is TGCGCCAGCAGCTTGGGACAACAGGGGAATGAGCAGTTCTTC. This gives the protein CASSLGQQGNEQFF.

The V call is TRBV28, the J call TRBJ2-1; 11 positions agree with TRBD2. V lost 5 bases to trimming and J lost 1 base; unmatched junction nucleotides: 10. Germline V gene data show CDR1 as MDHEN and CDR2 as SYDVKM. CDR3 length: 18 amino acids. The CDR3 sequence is CASSPPTSGTRSYNEQFF. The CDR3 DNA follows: TGTGCCAGCAGTCCACCGACTAGCGGGACCCGATCCTACAATGAGCAGTTCTTC.

CDR3 sequence: CASSERLAREQYF. As DNA, the CDR3 is TGTGCCAGCAGTGAACGGTTAGCCCGCGAGCAGTACTTC. This sequence joins TRBV6-1 and TRBJ2-7; unclear D gene. Germline V gene sequence: CDR1 MNHNS, CDR2 SASEGT. The CDR3 extends over 13 amino acids. Deletions cut 2 bases from V and 6 bases from J, with 11 bases between.

CDR3 nucleotides: TGTGCCTGGAGTGCCCCAGGGTATGGCAATCAGCCCCAGCATTTT. Protein product: CAWSAPGYGNQPQHF. V and J are TRBV30 and TRBJ1-5; tentative D call: TRBD1 (5 bases). CDR1 and CDR2 from the germline V gene are GTSNPN and SVGIG (reference sequence). The CDR3 is 15 amino acids. V was pared by 1 base and J by 2 bases, with 12 bases between.

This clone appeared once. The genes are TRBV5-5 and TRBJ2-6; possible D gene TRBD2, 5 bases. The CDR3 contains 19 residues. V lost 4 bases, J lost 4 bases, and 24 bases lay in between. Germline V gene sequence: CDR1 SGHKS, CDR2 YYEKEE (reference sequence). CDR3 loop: CASSGRSSGGPSGANVLTF. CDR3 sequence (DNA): TGTGCCAGCAGCGGTCGGTCCTCAGGCGGGCCCTCAGGGGCCAACGTCCTGACTTTC.

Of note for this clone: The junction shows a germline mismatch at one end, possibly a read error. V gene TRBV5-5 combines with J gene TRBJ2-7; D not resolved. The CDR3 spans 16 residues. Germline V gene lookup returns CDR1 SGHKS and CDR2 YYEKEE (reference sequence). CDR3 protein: CASSLAGPPFSYEQYF. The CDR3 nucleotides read TGTGCCAGCAGCTTGGCCGGTCCGCCTTTTTCCTACGAGCAGTATTTC.

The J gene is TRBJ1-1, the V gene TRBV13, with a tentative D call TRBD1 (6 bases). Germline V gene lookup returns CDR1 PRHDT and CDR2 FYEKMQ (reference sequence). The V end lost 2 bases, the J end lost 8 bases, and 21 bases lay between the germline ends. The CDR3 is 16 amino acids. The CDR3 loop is CASSLIQGGKRTEAFF. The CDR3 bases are TGTGCCAGCAGCTTAATACAAGGGGGGAAACGGACAGAAGCTTTCTTT.

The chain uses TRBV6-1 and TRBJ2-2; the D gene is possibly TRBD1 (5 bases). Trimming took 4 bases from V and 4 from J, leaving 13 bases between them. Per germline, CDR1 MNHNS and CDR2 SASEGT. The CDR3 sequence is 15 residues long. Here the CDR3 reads CASSGPGLFTGELFF. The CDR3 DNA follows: TGTGCCAGCAGTGGTCCAGGGCTTTTCACCGGGGAGCTGTTTTTT.

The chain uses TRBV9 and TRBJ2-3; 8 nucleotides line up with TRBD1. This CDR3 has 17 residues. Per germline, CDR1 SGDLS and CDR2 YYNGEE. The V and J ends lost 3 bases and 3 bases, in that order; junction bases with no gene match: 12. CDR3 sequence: CASSARTGQVSTDTQYF. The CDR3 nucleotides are TGTGCCAGCAGCGCACGTACGGGACAGGTGTCGACAGATACGCAGTATTTT.

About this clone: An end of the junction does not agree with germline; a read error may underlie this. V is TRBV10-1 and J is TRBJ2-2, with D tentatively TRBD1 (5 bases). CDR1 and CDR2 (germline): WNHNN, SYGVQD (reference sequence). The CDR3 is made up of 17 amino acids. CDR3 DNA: TGCGCCAGCAGTGAGTTAAGACAGACGCCGAACATCGGGGAGCTGTTTTTT. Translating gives CASSELRQTPNIGELFF.

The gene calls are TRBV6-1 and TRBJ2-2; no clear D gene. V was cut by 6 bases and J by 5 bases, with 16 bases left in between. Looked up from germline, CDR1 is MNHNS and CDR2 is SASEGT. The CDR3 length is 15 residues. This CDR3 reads CASSGLSALTGELFF. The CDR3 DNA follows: TGTGCCAGCAGCGGATTGTCCGCTTTAACCGGGGAGCTGTTTTTT.

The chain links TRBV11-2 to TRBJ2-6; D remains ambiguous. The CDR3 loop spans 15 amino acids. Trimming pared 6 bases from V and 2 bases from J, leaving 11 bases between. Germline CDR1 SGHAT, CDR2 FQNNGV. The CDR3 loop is CASRIFSAGANVLTF. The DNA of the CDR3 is TGTGCCAGCAGAATATTCTCCGCTGGGGCCAACGTCCTGACTTTC.

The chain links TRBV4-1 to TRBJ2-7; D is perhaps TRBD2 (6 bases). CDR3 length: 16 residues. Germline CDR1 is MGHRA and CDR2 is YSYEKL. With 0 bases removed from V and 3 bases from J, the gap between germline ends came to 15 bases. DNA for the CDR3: TGCGCCAGCAGCCAAGAACACGTCCCGGGGGTCTACGAGCAGTACTTC. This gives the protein CASSQEHVPGVYEQYF.

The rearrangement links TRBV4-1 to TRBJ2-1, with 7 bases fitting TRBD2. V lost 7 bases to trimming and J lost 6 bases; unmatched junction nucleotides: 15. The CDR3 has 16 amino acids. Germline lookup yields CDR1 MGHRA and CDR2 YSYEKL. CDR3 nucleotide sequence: TGCGCCAGCACCCCCTGGGGGGAGGGCCAAATCAATGAGCAGTTCTTC. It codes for CASTPWGEGQINEQFF.

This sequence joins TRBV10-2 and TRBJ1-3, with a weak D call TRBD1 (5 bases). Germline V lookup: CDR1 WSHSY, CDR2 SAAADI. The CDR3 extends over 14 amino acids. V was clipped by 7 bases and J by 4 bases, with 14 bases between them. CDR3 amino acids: CASTMSGSGNTIYF. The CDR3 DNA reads TGCGCCAGCACTATGTCAGGGTCGGGAAACACCATATATTTT.

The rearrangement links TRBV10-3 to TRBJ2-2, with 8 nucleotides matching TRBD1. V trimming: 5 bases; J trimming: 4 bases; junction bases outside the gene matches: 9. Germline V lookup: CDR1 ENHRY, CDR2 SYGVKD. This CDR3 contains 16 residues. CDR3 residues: CAISTTRTGLTGELFF. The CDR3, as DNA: TGTGCCATCAGTACCACCAGGACAGGGCTCACCGGGGAGCTGTTTTTT.

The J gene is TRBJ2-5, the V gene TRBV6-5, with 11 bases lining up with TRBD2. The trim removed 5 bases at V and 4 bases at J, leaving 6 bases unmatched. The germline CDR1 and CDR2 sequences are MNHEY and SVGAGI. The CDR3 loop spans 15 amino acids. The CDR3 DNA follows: TGTGCCAGCAGTCCCGGTAGCGGGAGGGGAGAGACCCAGTACTTC. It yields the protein CASSPGSGRGETQYF.

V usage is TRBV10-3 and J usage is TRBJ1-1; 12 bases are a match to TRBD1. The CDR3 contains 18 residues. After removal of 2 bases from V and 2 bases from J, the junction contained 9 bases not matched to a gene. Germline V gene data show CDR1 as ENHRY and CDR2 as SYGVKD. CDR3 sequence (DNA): TGTGCCATCAGTGAGCCAGGGACAGGGGGCAAGGGAAACACTGAAGCTTTCTTT. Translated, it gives CAISEPGTGGKGNTEAFF.

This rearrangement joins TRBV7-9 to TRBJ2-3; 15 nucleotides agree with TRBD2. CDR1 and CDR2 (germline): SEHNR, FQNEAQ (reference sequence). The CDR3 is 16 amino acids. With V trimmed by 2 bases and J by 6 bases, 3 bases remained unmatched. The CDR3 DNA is TGTGCCAGCAGCTTAACGGGACTAGCGGGAGGTGATACGCAGTATTTT. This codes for CASSLTGLAGGDTQYF.